This T cell receptor (beta chain) was observed in a study of blood T cell repertoires in COVID-19. The CDR3 runs to 14 residues. V was shortened by 6 bases and J by 7 bases, with 14 bases between the two germline ends. In germline, CDR1 is SGDLS, CDR2 YYNGEE. This table comes from immunoSEQ multiplex PCR, and its TCRdb copy is limited to in-frame clones, with some not included. The profile shows over 350,000 clones, roughly nine tenths of them singletons. The chain combines TRBV9 with TRBJ1-6; TRBD1 is a possible D gene (6 bases). This clonotype was obtained from a woman younger than 35 with acute COVID-19. The specimen was PBMCs or T cells enriched from blood (not recorded which). Written as DNA, the CDR3 is TGTGCCAGCACCCGGGCAGGGGACAATTCACCCCTCCACTTT. Translated: CASTRAGDNSPLHF. The whole variable domain, remainder taken from reference TRBV9 and TRBJ1-6, is DSGVTQTPKHLITATGQRVTLRCSPRSGDLSVYWYQQSLDQGLQFLIQYYNGEERAKGNILERFSAQQFPDLHSELNLSSLELGDSALYFCASTRAGDNSPLHFGNGTRLTVT.